This passage covers 23 T cell receptor beta chains from one sample sequenced in a study of beta chain features in type 1 diabetes. Sequencing targeted expressed TCRB transcripts, as all isolated RNA had been reverse transcribed. Data came from immunoSEQ multiplex PCR; TCRdb stores just in-frame clones and leaves some out. The table lists roughly 250,000 clones, about 10% of them singletons. Sequenced: naive CD4+ T cells from blood. Receptors originate from a woman younger than 30 in good health.

The chain has TRBV10-3 and TRBJ2-7; D is uncertain. Germline V gene sequence: CDR1 ENHRY, CDR2 SYGVKD. CDR3 length: 13 amino acids. V was trimmed by 7 bases and J by 1 base, leaving 11 bases between them. The CDR3 nucleotides are TGTGCCATCAAAACAGAGACGTCCTACGAGCAGTACTTC. Residues: CAIKTETSYEQYF.

V and J are TRBV5-1 and TRBJ1-4; D unresolved. This CDR3 spans 14 amino acids. V lost 4 bases to trimming and J lost 0 bases, with 7 bases between them. From germline, CDR1 is SGHRS and CDR2 YFSETQ. Written as DNA, the CDR3 is TGCGCCAGCAGCGACGGGACAACTAATGAAAAACTGTTTTTT. Translated, it gives CASSDGTTNEKLFF.

The chain employs TRBV5-1 and TRBJ2-2; the match to TRBD2 covers 10 bases. Germline lookup yields CDR1 SGHRS and CDR2 YFSETQ. The CDR3 has 17 residues. J was trimmed by 0 bases and V by 1 base; bases with no gene match: 3. CDR3 residues: CASSLRTSGPNTGELFF. CDR3 nucleotides: TGCGCCAGCAGCTTGAGGACTAGCGGCCCGAACACCGGGGAGCTGTTTTTT. Full variable domain (remainder filled in from reference TRBV5-1 and TRBJ2-2): KAGVTQTPRYLIKTRGQQVTLSCSPISGHRSVSWYQQTPGQGLQFLFEYFSETQRNKGNFPGRFSGRQFSNSRSEMNVSTLELGDSALYLCASSLRTSGPNTGELFFGEGSRLTVL.

The sample holds a few counts of this clone. The genes are TRBV7-9 and TRBJ2-7; 10 positions agree with TRBD2. CDR1 and CDR2 from the germline V gene are SEHNR and FQNEAQ (reference sequence). The J segment lost 3 bases and the V segment lost 4 bases, leaving 6 bases of the junction unmatched. This CDR3 has 15 residues. The CDR3 sequence: CASSYGLAADYEQYF. CDR3 DNA: TGTGCCAGCAGCTACGGACTAGCGGCCGACTACGAGCAGTACTTC.

This clone was detected only a few times. This chain joins TRBV2 and TRBJ1-1, with D hard to call. Trimming pared 6 bases from V and 3 bases from J, leaving 11 bases between. Germline V CDR1 and CDR2: SNHLY, FYNNEI. This CDR3 has 13 residues. For the CDR3, the DNA is TGTGCCAGCAGAGTCGTCCCGGACACTGAAGCTTTCTTT. This sequence encodes CASRVVPDTEAFF.

This clone has just a few counts. This chain joins TRBV18 and TRBJ2-7, with 11 bases that match TRBD2. CDR1 KGHSH and CDR2 LQKENI come from the germline V gene. The CDR3 has 15 amino acids. J was trimmed by 4 bases and V by 3 bases; bases with no gene match: 5. The CDR3: CASSPPGLADYEQYF. In DNA form, the CDR3 reads TGTGCCAGCTCACCCCCGGGACTAGCGGATTACGAGCAGTACTTC.

V and J are TRBV5-4 and TRBJ1-5, with D unresolved. V was trimmed by 0 bases and J by 5 bases, leaving 6 bases between them. The germline V gene encodes CDR1 SGHNT and CDR2 YYREEE (reference sequence). The CDR3 loop spans 13 amino acids. The CDR3 nucleotides read TGTGCCAGCAGCTTGGGAGGATATCAGCCCCAGCATTTT. As protein: CASSLGGYQPQHF.

V usage is TRBV2 and J usage is TRBJ1-2; D remains ambiguous. The CDR3 loop spans 13 amino acids. The V gene lost 1 base and the J gene lost 9 bases, with 12 bases spanning the gap. Germline CDR1 and CDR2: SNHLY and FYNNEI. The CDR3 DNA sequence: TGTGCCAGCAGTGAAGACAGTATCGGCCGCTACACCTTC. Residues: CASSEDSIGRYTF.

The chain carries TRBV2 and TRBJ1-5, with D perhaps TRBD1 (6 bases). CDR3 length equals 14 residues. Germline V gene sequence: CDR1 SNHLY, CDR2 FYNNEI. V lost 6 bases and J lost 5, with 14 bases in between. The CDR3 bases are TGTGCCAGCAGCATCGACAGGAGTTATCAGCCCCAGCATTTT. This sequence encodes CASSIDRSYQPQHF.

The chain recombines TRBV19 with TRBJ1-1; 8 nucleotides match TRBD1. V dropped 3 bases and J dropped 1; count of bases not matched to a gene: 1. Germline CDR1 reads LNHDA; CDR2 reads SQIVND (reference sequence). This CDR3 spans 14 amino acids. Here the CDR3 reads CASSMDRANTEAFF. In DNA, the CDR3 is TGTGCCAGTAGTATGGACAGGGCGAACACTGAAGCTTTCTTT.

The gene calls are TRBV5-1 and TRBJ1-1; 10 bases match TRBD1. This CDR3 spans 14 amino acids. CDR1 and CDR2 (germline): SGHRS, YFSETQ. Trimming cost V 4 bases and J 6 bases; bases outside gene matches: 6. CDR3 region: CASSPKDRGSEAFF. CDR3 in DNA: TGCGCCAGCAGCCCGAAGGACAGGGGGTCTGAAGCTTTCTTT. Together with reference TRBV5-1 and TRBJ1-1, the CDR3 gives the full variable domain: KAGVTQTPRYLIKTRGQQVTLSCSPISGHRSVSWYQQTPGQGLQFLFEYFSETQRNKGNFPGRFSGRQFSNSRSEMNVSTLELGDSALYLCASSPKDRGSEAFFGQGTRLTVV.

The sample holds a few counts of this clone. The chain carries TRBV27 and TRBJ2-3, with 10 bases lining up with TRBD2. Trimming removed 5 bases from V and 1 base from J; junction bases left unmatched: 3. The CDR3 sequence is 15 residues long. Germline CDR1 MNHEY, CDR2 SMNVEV (reference sequence). CDR3 DNA sequence: TGTGCCAGCAGTCCAGCGGGAGGGGGCACAGATACGCAGTATTTT. Amino acids: CASSPAGGGTDTQYF.

This clone was seen a few times. This chain uses TRBV7-2 with TRBJ2-2, with D possibly matching TRBD1 (6 bases). Per the germline V gene, CDR1 is SGHTA and CDR2 is FQGNSA. The germline V and J ends were trimmed by 5 bases and 4 bases, with 14 bases remaining between them. The CDR3 runs 15 residues. The CDR3 is CASSRDTRGTGELFF. Here the CDR3 DNA reads TGTGCCAGCAGCAGGGACACTCGAGGCACCGGGGAGCTGTTTTTT.

The chain carries TRBV4-2 and TRBJ2-5, with TRBD2 identical over 9 bases. CDR1 and CDR2 (germline): LGHNA, YNFKEQ. The CDR3 sequence is 15 residues long. J lost 3 bases, V lost 4 bases, and 6 bases had no gene match. CDR3 nucleotide sequence: TGTGCCAGCAGCCCCCGGGTAGCGGGGGAAGAGACCCAGTACTTC. Protein product: CASSPRVAGEETQYF.

The chain couples TRBV5-4 to TRBJ1-1, with TRBD1 identical over 7 bases. The CDR3 totals 17 residues. Germline-derived CDR1 and CDR2 are SGHNT and YYREEE (reference sequence). With V trimmed by 0 bases and J by 6 bases, 14 bases remained unmatched. In DNA, the CDR3 is TGTGCCAGCAGCTTGGCCAGACAGGGCGAAACAAACGCTGAAGCTTTCTTT. This sequence encodes CASSLARQGETNAEAFF.

This chain uses TRBV4-1 with TRBJ2-7; TRBD2 is a possible D gene (6 bases). The V and J ends lost 3 bases and 7 bases respectively, with 16 bases between them. Germline loops: CDR1 MGHRA, CDR2 YSYEKL. The CDR3 length is 14 residues. The CDR3 DNA sequence: TGCGCCAGCAGCCACCCGGGAGTAACGGGAGAGCAGTACTTC. Its translation: CASSHPGVTGEQYF.

The gene calls are TRBV6-1 and TRBJ2-3, with unresolved D. The V and J ends lost 2 bases and 3 bases respectively, with 12 bases between them. This CDR3 comprises 15 residues. Germline V gene lookup returns CDR1 MNHNS and CDR2 SASEGT. Here the CDR3 reads CASSEIVDVTDTQYF. In DNA, the CDR3 is TGTGCCAGCAGTGAAATAGTAGATGTGACAGATACGCAGTATTTT.

The chain carries TRBV6-1 and TRBJ2-7; D unclear. Deletions cut 6 bases from V and 3 bases from J, with 12 bases between. The CDR3 length is 13 residues. Germline CDR1 is MNHNS and CDR2 is SASEGT. Here the CDR3 DNA reads TGTGCCAGCAGCTCCGCGGAAAGCTACGAGCAGTACTTC. Protein: CASSSAESYEQYF.

This clone came up many times. One end of the junction does not line up with germline, which may come from a read error. This chain links TRBV29-1 with TRBJ2-1, with D possibly being TRBD2 (6 bases). Per germline, CDR1 SQVTM and CDR2 ANQGSEA. This CDR3 has 9 residues. CDR3 nucleotide sequence: TGCAGTGCCGGGGGACCTACCCTCTTC. Protein product: CSAGGPTLF.

This clone showed up just a few times. The CDR3 DNA is TGTGCCATCAGTGACCTAGCGGGGGAAAAAGAGACCCAGTACTTC. Encoded protein: CAISDLAGEKETQYF. The chain is built from TRBV10-3 and TRBJ2-5; the match to TRBD2 covers 10 bases. This CDR3 has 15 residues. The junction had 4 bases not matched to a gene; V was cut back by 3 bases and J by 3 bases. Looked up from germline, CDR1 is ENHRY and CDR2 is SYGVKD.

In this sample, this clone turned up a few times. CDR3 in DNA: TGTGCCAGCAGTTGGGACAGCGGAGCTAATTCACCCCTCCACTTT. The encoded protein is CASSWDSGANSPLHF. V is TRBV27 and J is TRBJ1-6, with TRBD1 matching 7 bases. Unmatched junction bases numbered 6, after V lost 4 bases and J lost 6 bases. In germline, CDR1 is MNHEY, CDR2 SMNVEV (reference sequence). The CDR3 covers 15 residues.

This clone was seen more than once but under ten times. The V and J genes are TRBV30 and TRBJ2-2, with 11 nucleotides matching TRBD1. The V gene's germline CDR1 is GTSNPN and CDR2 SVGIG (reference sequence). The CDR3 covers 16 residues. The V and J ends lost 0 bases and 10 bases, in that order; junction bases with no gene match: 10. For the CDR3, the DNA is TGTGCCTGGAGTGTTTTGGGACAGGGGGGCCCCCTGGAGCTGTTTTTT. Protein product: CAWSVLGQGGPLELFF. Using reference TRBV30 and TRBJ2-2 for the parts outside the CDR3, the full variable domain is SQTIHQWPATLVQPVGSPLSLECTVEGTSNPNLYWYRQAAGRGLQLLFYSVGIGQISSEVPQNLSASRPQDRQFILSSKKLLLSDSGFYLCAWSVLGQGGPLELFFGEGSRLTVL.

This chain connects TRBV5-6 to TRBJ1-6, with unresolved D. The ends were cut back, 3 bases at V and 14 bases at J, with 21 bases in the middle. Germline CDR1 reads SGHDT; CDR2 reads YYEEEE. The CDR3 has 15 amino acids. CDR3 sequence reads: CASSWTGSGGEALHF. CDR3 sequence (DNA): TGTGCCAGCAGCTGGACGGGATCGGGTGGCGAAGCCCTCCACTTT.